This TCR beta chain derives from a study of OX40 agonist ivuxolimab in advanced cancers. CDR1 is MDHEN, CDR2 SYDVKM, per germline. V lost 2 bases and J 4 bases, leaving 6 bases between the germline ends. This CDR3 has 12 residues. TCRdb's copy holds only in-frame clones and misses some; the assay was immunoSEQ multiplex PCR. The sample lists about 70,000 clones, approximately 88% occurring once. Blood got drawn at baseline, again on cycle 4 day 1, and then on cycle 7 day 1. The clonotype comes from an adult with an advanced solid tumor such as melanoma, head and neck, liver or kidney cancer. Sample: CD4+ or CD8+ T cells sorted from blood, taken in a trial of the OX40 agonist ivuxolimab. The chain employs TRBV28 and TRBJ2-7; D is ambiguous. The CDR3 reads CASSLLRYEQYF. The CDR3 bases are TGTGCCAGCAGTTTACTCCGTTACGAGCAGTACTTC. Together with reference TRBV28 and TRBJ2-7, the CDR3 gives the full variable domain: DVKVTQSSRYLVKRTGEKVFLECVQDMDHENMFWYRQDPGLGLRLIYFSYDVKMKEKGDIPEGYSVSREKKERFSLILESASTNQTSMYLCASSLLRYEQYFGPGTRLTVT.